The 30 T cell receptor beta chains listed next were all sequenced from one sample in a study of blood T cell repertoires in COVID-19. This table comes from immunoSEQ multiplex PCR, and its TCRdb copy is limited to in-frame clones, with some not included. Among hundreds of thousands of clones listed, 86% were seen once. The source material was PBMCs or T cells enriched from blood (not recorded which). All receptors come from a woman in her forties or fifties in a cohort exposed to, infected with or recovered from COVID-19 (not recorded which).

The genes are TRBV10-3 and TRBJ2-1; 8 nucleotides align to TRBD2. Germline CDR1 is ENHRY and CDR2 is SYGVKD. The CDR3 is made up of 20 amino acids. The V and J ends lost 6 bases and 4 bases, in that order; junction bases with no gene match: 23. In DNA, the CDR3 is TGTGCCATCAGCTGGGACTGGGTGGAACTTATAGCGGGGCCTTACAATGAGCAGTTCTTC. Amino acids: CAISWDWVELIAGPYNEQFF.

This clone was picked up a small number of times. The V and J genes are TRBV12-3 or TRBV12-4 and TRBJ1-2; 7 bases match TRBD1. The trim removed 5 bases at V and 3 bases at J, leaving 3 bases unmatched. The CDR3 covers 13 residues. CDR3 nucleotides: TGTGCCAGCAGTCCGGGACAGTACTATGGCTACACCTTC. Protein: CASSPGQYYGYTF.

The chain's CDR3 is CATGGTGVSPLHF. For the CDR3, the DNA is TGTGCCACCGGGGGGACAGGTGTTTCACCCCTCCACTTT. The chain uses TRBV28 and TRBJ1-6, with TRBD1 matching 8 bases. Looked up from germline, CDR1 is MDHEN and CDR2 is SYDVKM. With 10 bases clipped from V and 9 bases from J, the junction kept 8 bases outside the gene matches. CDR3 length: 13 amino acids.

This clone was picked up a small number of times. This sequence joins TRBV7-6 and TRBJ2-7, with 8 nucleotides matching TRBD2. The CDR3 consists of 15 residues. Germline V CDR1 and CDR2: SGHVS, FNYEAQ. V was clipped by 1 base and J by 5 bases; unmatched bases: 7. The chain's CDR3 is CASSLETSGLNEQYF. The DNA for the CDR3 is TGTGCCAGCAGCTTAGAAACTAGCGGACTGAACGAGCAGTACTTC.

The V and J genes are TRBV5-1 and TRBJ1-1, with TRBD1 matching 10 bases. V was pared by 4 bases and J by 4 bases, with 4 bases of the junction left unmatched. The CDR3 consists of 14 residues. Looked up from germline, CDR1 is SGHRS and CDR2 is YFSETQ. CDR3 nucleotides: TGCGCCAGCAGCATGACAGGGGGCGTCACTGAAGCTTTCTTT. The encoded protein is CASSMTGGVTEAFF. The full variable domain, its missing parts supplied by reference TRBV5-1 and TRBJ1-1, is KAGVTQTPRYLIKTRGQQVTLSCSPISGHRSVSWYQQTPGQGLQFLFEYFSETQRNKGNFPGRFSGRQFSNSRSEMNVSTLELGDSALYLCASSMTGGVTEAFFGQGTRLTVV.

This chain links TRBV7-2 with TRBJ2-1; 11 positions match TRBD1. CDR3 length equals 16 residues. Germline values: CDR1 SGHTA, CDR2 FQGNSA. With 5 bases clipped from V and 3 bases from J, the junction kept 6 bases outside the gene matches. The CDR3 DNA is TGTGCCAGCAGCCTCAGGACAGGGGGCTTCTACAATGAGCAGTTCTTC. Translated: CASSLRTGGFYNEQFF.

The gene calls are TRBV28 and TRBJ2-7; D is unresolved. CDR3 length: 13 residues. V was clipped by 3 bases and J by 0 bases, with 6 bases between them. Germline CDR1 MDHEN, CDR2 SYDVKM. In DNA form, the CDR3 reads TGTGCCAGCAGTTTCCGGTACTCCTACGAGCAGTACTTC. Its protein is CASSFRYSYEQYF.

This chain connects TRBV10-1 to TRBJ2-3, with TRBD2 matching over 9 bases. With 4 bases clipped from V and 6 bases from J, the junction kept 2 bases outside the gene matches. Germline V CDR1 and CDR2: WNHNN, SYGVQD (reference sequence). CDR3 size: 13 residues. The chain's CDR3 is CASSGAGGDTQYF. CDR3 DNA: TGCGCCAGCAGTGGTGCGGGGGGGGATACGCAGTATTTT.

This clone was seen a handful of times. The chain combines TRBV4-2 with TRBJ1-2; possible D gene TRBD1, 6 bases. Germline assignment: CDR1 LGHNA and CDR2 YNFKEQ. The CDR3 length is 17 residues. Trimming took off 0 bases at V and 0 bases at J, with 14 bases between the two ends. As DNA, the CDR3 is TGTGCCAGCAGCCAAGATAGGTCACAGGGCGCTAACTATGGCTACACCTTC. This codes for CASSQDRSQGANYGYTF.

J is TRBJ1-5 and V is TRBV5-5; unclear D gene. Germline V gene lookup returns CDR1 SGHKS and CDR2 YYEKEE (reference sequence). This CDR3 comprises 15 residues. V was pared by 1 base and J by 3 bases, with 11 bases between. Here the CDR3 reads CASSLWTGDNQPQHF. In nucleotides, the CDR3 is TGTGCCAGCAGCTTGTGGACGGGAGACAATCAGCCCCAGCATTTT.

The V gene is TRBV19, the J gene TRBJ1-2; D gene uncertain. This CDR3 is 12 amino acids long. The V gene lost 2 bases and the J gene lost 6 bases, with 7 bases spanning the gap. CDR1 is LNHDA, CDR2 SQIVND, per germline (reference sequence). The CDR3 protein is CASSINRDGYTF. The CDR3 region has the DNA TGTGCCAGTAGTATAAACCGGGATGGCTACACCTTC.

With regard to this clone: The junction departs from germline at one end; a sequencing error may be responsible. This chain connects TRBV7-2 to TRBJ1-4, with a possible D match to TRBD1 (6 bases). The CDR3 length is 15 residues. The germline gives CDR1 SGHTA, CDR2 FQGNSA. The CDR3 region has the DNA TGTGCCAGCAGCTTAGAAACAGGGACGTCTTCGGTATCCGTTTTT. This gives the protein CASSLETGTSSVSVF.

The genes are TRBV14 and TRBJ1-6; D is possibly TRBD1 (5 bases). Germline V gene sequence: CDR1 SGHDN, CDR2 FVKESK. The CDR3 sequence is 14 residues long. The V and J ends lost 6 bases and 7 bases respectively, with 13 bases between them. CDR3 sequence reads: CASSLVQGNSPLHF. The CDR3 bases are TGTGCCAGCAGTCTTGTGCAGGGAAATTCACCCCTCCACTTT.

CDR3 in amino acids: CSYGGQDTDTQYF. CDR3 DNA sequence: TGCAGCTACGGGGGGCAAGACACAGATACGCAGTATTTT. The chain carries TRBV29-1 and TRBJ2-3; D is perhaps TRBD2 (7 bases). The CDR3 consists of 13 residues. Germline CDR1 SQVTM, CDR2 ANQGSEA. The V and J ends lost 8 bases and 2 bases respectively, with 14 bases between them.

This clone was seen just once. V is TRBV2 and J is TRBJ2-7; unclear D gene. The CDR3 has 12 amino acids. Germline loops: CDR1 SNHLY, CDR2 FYNNEI. V was clipped by 4 bases and J by 1 base, with 5 bases between them. The DNA for the CDR3 is TGTGCCAGCAGTGCAACATCCTACGAGCAGTACTTC. The encoded protein is CASSATSYEQYF.

This chain uses TRBV30 with TRBJ1-6; 10 nucleotides agree with TRBD1. This CDR3 comprises 15 residues. Germline lookup yields CDR1 GTSNPN and CDR2 SVGIG (reference sequence). The V segment lost 4 bases and the J segment 10 bases; nucleotides outside the gene matches: 10. As DNA, the CDR3 is TGTGCCTGGAATATTGCGACAGGGGGCTACTCACCCCTCCACTTT. It codes for CAWNIATGGYSPLHF.

The chain carries TRBV5-1 and TRBJ2-3; TRBD2 agrees at 10 bases. CDR3 size: 17 residues. J gave up 4 bases and V 0 bases, and 8 bases lay outside the gene matches. Germline V gives CDR1 SGHRS, CDR2 YFSETQ. The CDR3 region is CASSLGASGGASDTQYF. The CDR3 nucleotides read TGCGCCAGCAGCTTGGGCGCCAGCGGGGGGGCATCAGATACGCAGTATTTT.

This clone was seen a few times. The rearrangement uses TRBV9 and TRBJ2-2; 7 nucleotides match TRBD2. Germline V lookup: CDR1 SGDLS, CDR2 YYNGEE. The V segment lost 2 bases and the J segment 8 bases; nucleotides outside the gene matches: 12. This CDR3 contains 16 residues. CDR3 residues: CASSVGPGLSSGELFF. CDR3 coding DNA: TGTGCCAGCAGCGTGGGTCCGGGACTATCCTCTGGGGAGCTGTTTTTT. The variable domain in full, completed from reference TRBV9 and TRBJ2-2, reads DSGVTQTPKHLITATGQRVTLRCSPRSGDLSVYWYQQSLDQGLQFLIQYYNGEERAKGNILERFSAQQFPDLHSELNLSSLELGDSALYFCASSVGPGLSSGELFFGEGSRLTVL.

The chain carries TRBV3-1 (or the pseudogene TRBV3-2) and TRBJ2-3; 8 bases agree with TRBD2. J lost 4 bases, V lost 1 base, and 4 bases had no gene match. Germline V gene data show CDR1 as LGHDT and CDR2 as YNNKEL (reference sequence). This CDR3 has 15 amino acids. CDR3 loop: CASSQVISGADTQYF. For the CDR3, the DNA is TGTGCCAGCAGCCAAGTCATTAGCGGGGCAGATACGCAGTATTTT.

This chain connects TRBV24-1 to TRBJ2-3; no clear D gene. The length of the CDR3 is 13 residues. Germline loops: CDR1 KGHDR, CDR2 SFDVKD. V was trimmed by 6 bases and J by 0 bases, leaving 6 bases between them. In DNA form, the CDR3 reads TGTGCCACCAGTCGAGATAGCACAGATACGCAGTATTTT. This codes for CATSRDSTDTQYF.

This sequence joins TRBV11-2 and TRBJ1-2, with D uncertain. V was clipped by 5 bases and J by 0 bases, with 10 bases between them. The CDR3 sequence is 14 residues long. Germline V gene data show CDR1 as SGHAT and CDR2 as FQNNGV. The CDR3 DNA follows: TGTGCCAGCAGCGGAGAATTAGCTAACTATGGCTACACCTTC. This translates into CASSGELANYGYTF.

This rearrangement joins TRBV27 to TRBJ1-5, with a possible D match to TRBD1 (6 bases). The germline V gene has CDR1 MNHEY and CDR2 SMNVEV (reference sequence). The V and J ends lost 8 bases and 0 bases respectively, with 20 bases between them. This CDR3 comprises 17 residues. The CDR3 region is CASDHRVRSYSNQPQHF. CDR3 DNA: TGTGCCAGCGACCACAGGGTAAGGTCGTATAGCAATCAGCCCCAGCATTTT.

V is TRBV6-4 and J is TRBJ2-7, with D perhaps matching TRBD1 (6 bases). The CDR3 is 14 residues long. Germline V gene sequence: CDR1 MRHNA, CDR2 SNTAGT. Trimming cost V 6 bases and J 1 base, with 13 bases left between them. CDR3 in amino acids: CASRPTGQSYEQYF. DNA of the CDR3: TGTGCCAGCAGACCCACCGGACAGTCCTACGAGCAGTACTTC.

This clone was observed a single time. This chain connects TRBV7-3 to TRBJ1-1; no reliable D call. The length of the CDR3 is 14 residues. Trimming shortened V by 1 base and J by 4 bases, and 10 bases separated the two germline ends. CDR1 SGHTA and CDR2 FQGTGA come from the germline V gene. The CDR3 reads CASSLNSPGTEAFF. The CDR3 DNA reads TGTGCCAGCAGCTTAAACTCACCAGGCACTGAAGCTTTCTTT. The whole variable domain, remainder taken from reference TRBV7-3 and TRBJ1-1, is GAGVSQTPSNKVTEKGKYVELRCDPISGHTALYWYRQSLGQGPEFLIYFQGTGAADDSGLPNDRFFAVRPEGSVSTLKIQRTERGDSAVYLCASSLNSPGTEAFFGQGTRLTVV.

The chain combines TRBV4-2 with TRBJ1-4; 8 nucleotides line up with TRBD1. Germline loops: CDR1 LGHNA, CDR2 YNFKEQ. This CDR3 is 16 amino acids long. V trimming: 0 bases; J trimming: 7 bases; junction bases outside the gene matches: 7. The CDR3 protein is CASSQDGGQASEKLFF. For the CDR3, the DNA is TGTGCCAGCAGCCAAGATGGGGGACAGGCGAGTGAAAAACTGTTTTTT.

This chain joins TRBV4-2 and TRBJ2-5; weak D call: TRBD1 (5 bases). Germline V gene data show CDR1 as LGHNA and CDR2 as YNFKEQ. V lost 4 bases and J 2 bases, leaving 11 bases between the germline ends. The CDR3 length is 14 residues. The CDR3 region has the DNA TGTGCCAGCAGCCCTAAGGGGTTTCAAGAGACCCAGTACTTC. Residues: CASSPKGFQETQYF.

A single count supports this clone. The chain carries TRBV19 and TRBJ1-1; 7 bases agree with TRBD1. The germline V gene has CDR1 LNHDA and CDR2 SQIVND (reference sequence). The CDR3 length is 15 residues. J gave up 1 base and V 4 bases, and 6 bases lay outside the gene matches. The CDR3 bases are TGTGCCAGTAGTACTCCGGGACAGTGGAACACTGAAGCTTTCTTT. This translates into CASSTPGQWNTEAFF.

The chain couples TRBV5-1 to TRBJ1-2; D possibly corresponds to TRBD1 (5 bases). The CDR3 is made up of 14 amino acids. V shed 4 bases and J shed 5 bases, with 15 bases lying between them. Germline loops: CDR1 SGHRS, CDR2 YFSETQ. The DNA for the CDR3 is TGCGCCAGCAGCCAGCGGGGGGAACTGTATGGCTACACCTTC. It translates to CASSQRGELYGYTF.

The chain has TRBV6-5 and TRBJ1-5; TRBD1 agrees at 7 bases. The CDR3 has 15 amino acids. The germline V gene encodes CDR1 MNHEY and CDR2 SVGAGI. V lost 8 bases to trimming and J lost 2 bases; unmatched junction nucleotides: 9. CDR3 loop: CASRRTGLGNQPQHF. In DNA form, the CDR3 reads TGTGCCAGCCGCCGGACAGGCTTAGGCAATCAGCCCCAGCATTTT.

The chain carries TRBV7-3 and TRBJ1-1; D gene unclear. The CDR3 spans 14 residues. The V gene lost 0 bases and the J gene lost 4 bases, with 9 bases spanning the gap. Germline CDR1 reads SGHTA; CDR2 reads FQGTGA. Here the CDR3 DNA reads TGTGCCAGCAGCTTAACGGCGGCAGCCACTGAAGCTTTCTTT. Translation gives CASSLTAAATEAFF.